The rows below give T cell receptor beta chains drawn from one sample of a study of blood T cell repertoires in COVID-19. Method: immunoSEQ multiplex PCR; TCRdb's copy keeps in-frame clones and lacks some. The sample has under 35,000 clones; approximately 88% are singletons. Input material: peripheral blood. The receptors here all came from a man between 65 and 85 years old with active COVID-19. Each CDR3 is given with its conserved first and last residue. The order of the fields is clone size, V gene, J gene, D gene, CDR3 DNA, CDR3 protein. The D gene is left open where the match is weak. Only part of the rows carry a size: once, few, many, or a class if the clone is expanded.

clone size: .
V gene: TRBV6-5
J gene: TRBJ1-2
D gene: TRBD1
CDR3 DNA: TGTGCCAGCAGTTACTCGTCCGGGACAGGGAAGGGCTACACCTTC
CDR3 protein: CASSYSSGTGKGYTF

clone size: .
V gene: TRBV19
J gene: TRBJ2-7
D gene: .
CDR3 DNA: TGTGCCAGTAGTATGCAGGGAGGCGAGCAGTACTTC
CDR3 protein: CASSMQGGEQYF

clone size: .
V gene: TRBV7-9
J gene: TRBJ1-6
D gene: TRBD1
CDR3 DNA: TGTGCCAGCAGCTTAGCTGGTTTACAGGGGGCGGGTAATTCACCCCTCCACTTT
CDR3 protein: CASSLAGLQGAGNSPLHF

clone size: .
V gene: TRBV24-1
J gene: TRBJ2-3
D gene: .
CDR3 DNA: TGTGCCACCAGTGATTTTGGAGGTAGGGATACGCAGTATTTT
CDR3 protein: CATSDFGGRDTQYF

clone size: .
V gene: TRBV19
J gene: TRBJ2-1
D gene: .
CDR3 DNA: TGTGCCAGTAGTAAGGAGGGAGCCTCCTACAATGAGCAGTTCTTC
CDR3 protein: CASSKEGASYNEQFF

clone size: .
V gene: TRBV18
J gene: TRBJ2-7
D gene: .
CDR3 DNA: TGTGCCAGCTCGTCCCTCCAGGGTTCCTACGAGCAGTACTTC
CDR3 protein: CASSSLQGSYEQYF

clone size: .
V gene: TRBV14
J gene: TRBJ2-5
D gene: TRBD1
CDR3 DNA: TGTGCCAGCAGCCAGAGGACAGGACAAGAGACCCAGTACTTC
CDR3 protein: CASSQRTGQETQYF

clone size: .
V gene: TRBV5-4
J gene: TRBJ2-2
D gene: .
CDR3 DNA: TGTGCCAGCAGCTCCCTAAACACCGGGGAGCTGTTTTTT
CDR3 protein: CASSSLNTGELFF

clone size: .
V gene: TRBV3-1/TRBV3-2
J gene: TRBJ1-4
D gene: .
CDR3 DNA: TGTGCCAGCAGCCAAGATACAGGGAAACTGTTTTTT
CDR3 protein: CASSQDTGKLFF

clone size: .
V gene: TRBV28
J gene: TRBJ2-1
D gene: TRBD2
CDR3 DNA: TGTGCCAGCAGTTTTTTTGGGGCTAGCGGGAGGGTTGAGCAGTTCTTC
CDR3 protein: CASSFFGASGRVEQFF

clone size: .
V gene: TRBV24-1
J gene: TRBJ2-2
D gene: TRBD2
CDR3 DNA: TGTGCCACCAGTCGGACTAGCGGGACGAACACCGGGGAGCTGTTTTTT
CDR3 protein: CATSRTSGTNTGELFF

clone size: .
V gene: TRBV5-4
J gene: TRBJ2-6
D gene: .
CDR3 DNA: TGTGCCAGCAGCTTGGCCCCTAGCGCTGGGGCCAACGTCCTGACTTTC
CDR3 protein: CASSLAPSAGANVLTF

clone size: .
V gene: TRBV12-3/TRBV12-4
J gene: TRBJ2-3
D gene: .
CDR3 DNA: TGTGCCAGCACTCAAGTCGGGGAGCAGTATTTT
CDR3 protein: CASTQVGEQYF

clone size: .
V gene: TRBV6-5
J gene: TRBJ2-5
D gene: .
CDR3 DNA: TGTGCCAGCCTAGGGGATTGGGAGACCCAGTACTTC
CDR3 protein: CASLGDWETQYF

clone size: .
V gene: TRBV6-2/TRBV6-3
J gene: TRBJ1-1
D gene: .
CDR3 DNA: TGTGCCAGCAGTTACACCCGCGGGGGAGGGACTGAAGCTTTCTTT
CDR3 protein: CASSYTRGGGTEAFF

clone size: few
V gene: TRBV29-1
J gene: TRBJ2-1
D gene: .
CDR3 DNA: TGCAGCGCCGCGGAGAGCTCCTACAATGAGCAGTTCTTC
CDR3 protein: CSAAESSYNEQFF

clone size: .
V gene: TRBV12-3/TRBV12-4
J gene: TRBJ1-5
D gene: .
CDR3 DNA: TGTGCCAGCAGTTTAGGTGGCTATCAGCCCCAGCATTTT
CDR3 protein: CASSLGGYQPQHF

clone size: .
V gene: TRBV19
J gene: TRBJ2-4
D gene: TRBD1
CDR3 DNA: TGTGCCAGTAGTATACAGGGGGCGAGAAACATTCAGTACTTC
CDR3 protein: CASSIQGARNIQYF

clone size: few
V gene: TRBV7-8
J gene: TRBJ1-6
D gene: .
CDR3 DNA: TGTGCCAGCAGCTTAGAATTTTCGGATAATTCACCCCTCCACTTT
CDR3 protein: CASSLEFSDNSPLHF

clone size: .
V gene: TRBV18
J gene: TRBJ2-1
D gene: TRBD2
CDR3 DNA: TGTGCCAGCTCACTCTTATTACTAGCGGGAGAAACGAATGAGCAGTTCTTC
CDR3 protein: CASSLLLLAGETNEQFF

clone size: .
V gene: TRBV4-3
J gene: TRBJ2-5
D gene: .
CDR3 DNA: TGCGCCAGCAGCCCTTCGGTCGGTCGAGAGACCCAGTACTTC
CDR3 protein: CASSPSVGRETQYF

clone size: .
V gene: TRBV7-9
J gene: TRBJ2-1
D gene: .
CDR3 DNA: TGTGCCAGCAGCTCAAAAACTAGATCCTTGGACTACAATGAGCAGTTCTTC
CDR3 protein: CASSSKTRSLDYNEQFF

clone size: .
V gene: TRBV24-1
J gene: TRBJ1-1
D gene: .
CDR3 DNA: TGTGCCACCAGTGATTCTACGCGGGGGAACACTGAAGCTTTCTTT
CDR3 protein: CATSDSTRGNTEAFF

clone size: .
V gene: TRBV4-3
J gene: TRBJ2-3
D gene: TRBD1
CDR3 DNA: TGCGCCAGCAGCCAAGATAGGACAGGGGGCACAGATACGCAGTATTTT
CDR3 protein: CASSQDRTGGTDTQYF

clone size: .
V gene: TRBV4-2
J gene: TRBJ2-2
D gene: .
CDR3 DNA: TGTGCCAGCAGCCGGGCAGGGAACACCGGGGAGCTGTTTTTT
CDR3 protein: CASSRAGNTGELFF

clone size: .
V gene: TRBV3-1/TRBV3-2
J gene: TRBJ1-1
D gene: .
CDR3 DNA: TGTGCCAGCAGCCCGCGGGGGGACCCCAACACTGAAGCTTTCTTT
CDR3 protein: CASSPRGDPNTEAFF

clone size: .
V gene: TRBV6-5
J gene: TRBJ2-7
D gene: .
CDR3 DNA: TGTGCCAGCAGTTACGAAGGCAGCGGCGCGTACGAGCAGTACTTC
CDR3 protein: CASSYEGSGAYEQYF